This T cell receptor (beta chain) is from a study of blood T cell repertoires in COVID-19. The overall study: The United States, Italy and Spain were the sources of the acute and convalescent COVID-19 samples. Nucleic acid was either cDNA or gDNA, and it came from T cells, B-cell-depleted T cells, or PBMCs.

The germline gives CDR1 LGHNT, CDR2 FRNRAP. This CDR3 spans 13 amino acids. Trimming shortened V by 4 bases and J by 6 bases, and 12 bases separated the two germline ends. Original handling: By means of reference gene primer amplification, nucleated cell counts were estimated. Measured with immunoSEQ multiplex PCR; TCRdb has only the in-frame clones, and not every one. Clone size and the V and J calls come from that table; the DNA yielded D and trimming. Among 240,000 or so clones listed, about 80% were seen once. The TCR sequence derives from a woman older than 75 with acute or convalescent COVID-19. The chain joins TRBV12-5 to TRBJ2-5, with TRBD2 as a possible D gene (5 bases). Sequencing was done on a sample of peripheral blood. The CDR3 reads CASGWGEGQTQYF. The CDR3 DNA is TGTGCTAGTGGTTGGGGTGAGGGTCAGACCCAGTACTTC.